This T cell receptor beta chain is from a study of T cells expressing NK-cell markers (dated by TCRdb to about 2020). Describing the broader study: TCR beta-chain repertoires were profiled in sorted CD3+CD56+NKG2C+, CD3+CD56+NKG2C- and CD3+CD56-NKG2C+ T-cell subsets from several donors. Of the eight sequenced donors, seven were found to be HCMV-seropositive and one was found to be HCMV-seronegative. All eight donors whose samples were sequenced were randomly selected healthy volunteers, three of them men and five women. Libraries were sequenced as 2 x 150 bp reads on Illumina HiSeq 2000/2500, MiSeq or NextSeq. Overall results and qualifications from the work: In more than five donors, the dominant CD3+CD56+NKG2C+ clonotypes were found to rank among the top 10 CD8+ clonotypes and to make up about 1.0-7.0% of CD8+ T cells. Whether the expanded NKG2C-expressing T cell clones were specific for HCMV antigens remained unclear. Those dominant clonotypes were again the most abundant among CD3+CD56-NKG2C+ cells in a few donors, at roughly 25-65%.

To determine HCMV serostatus, a commercial ELISA kit was used to detect HCMV-specific IgG in serum. Peripheral blood mononuclear cells were isolated from blood by Ficoll density gradient centrifugation. Sequencing relied on an Illumina HiSeq 2000. TCR beta cDNA libraries were made by 5'RACE template switching that added a universal primer site and unique molecular identifiers. Synthesis of cDNA was primed from the TCR beta constant segment and was followed by two consecutive PCR amplification steps. The paper's data handling went like this. MIGEC was used to demultiplex reads and group reads by UMI, and MiTCR was used to assemble and quantify clonotypes. To exclude erroneous sequences, only TCR cDNA sequences supported by at least two reads were retained. The tcR package was used for downstream repertoire analysis, and clonotypes were matched between fractions using CDR3 nucleotide sequence together with V segment. VDJmatch was used to annotate antigen specificity against VDJdb, with one amino acid substitution in CDR3 permitted. TCRdb reprocessed the reads and provides one entry for every CDR3 protein sequence; no DNA is given. The V and J calls here are based on TCRdb, not the publication. The table of this sample itemizes 400,000 to 500,000 distinct CDR3 sequences. Clones ranked in the top ten supply 7.3% of the sample.

Including the terminal cysteine and phenylalanine, the CDR3 comprises 13 residues. No DNA is listed. CDR1 and CDR2, looked up from the germline V gene (reference sequence), are DFQATT and SNEGSKA. As for this clonotype: No cognate antigen has been identified for it.

The TCR was taken from a woman between 18 and 75 years old in good health. Rearrangement joined TRBV20-1 to TRBJ1-5; TCRdb returns TRBD1, unconfirmable since there is no DNA. Sequencing used blood T cells: a sorted CD56 or NKG2C T cell subset, CD4+ or CD8+ T cells, or bulk PBMC T cells (not recorded which). The CDR3 region reads CSATIDRVQPQHF.